Below are 19 T cell receptor beta chains sequenced from a single sample in a study of cytomegalovirus exposure and HLA in healthy donors. Both 60 Vbeta primers and 13 Jbeta primers went into the PCR. Using immunoSEQ multiplex PCR, the repertoire was profiled, and TCRdb retains in-frame clones only, with some absent. The table includes some 150,000 clones, 79% detected once. Specimen: PBMCs. All receptors come from a man aged 35 to 55 in good health and CMV-seronegative.

The V gene is TRBV4-2, the J gene TRBJ2-7; the match to TRBD1 covers 9 bases. The CDR3 totals 15 residues. Unmatched junction bases numbered 5, after V lost 0 bases and J lost 5 bases. CDR1 and CDR2 from the germline V gene are LGHNA and YNFKEQ. The CDR3 loop reads CASSQEQGAQDEQYF. The CDR3 nucleotides read TGTGCCAGCAGCCAAGAACAGGGGGCGCAGGACGAGCAGTACTTC.

J is TRBJ2-5 and V is TRBV5-1, with 11 bases fitting TRBD2. Losses at the gene ends were 3 bases for V and 4 bases for J; bases not matched to a gene: 5. The germline V gene encodes CDR1 SGHRS and CDR2 YFSETQ. This CDR3 region has 15 residues. CDR3 amino acids: CASSYSGRAGETQYF. The CDR3 DNA is TGCGCCAGCAGCTATAGCGGGAGGGCTGGAGAGACCCAGTACTTC. Full variable domain (outside the CDR3, taken from reference TRBV5-1 and TRBJ2-5): KAGVTQTPRYLIKTRGQQVTLSCSPISGHRSVSWYQQTPGQGLQFLFEYFSETQRNKGNFPGRFSGRQFSNSRSEMNVSTLELGDSALYLCASSYSGRAGETQYFGPGTRLLVL.

The genes are TRBV11-1 and TRBJ2-7; D perhaps matches TRBD2 (6 bases). Germline CDR1 is SGHAT and CDR2 is FQDESV (reference sequence). The CDR3 contains 16 residues. V lost 4 bases to trimming and J lost 3 bases, with 19 bases between them. CDR3 region: CASSSPIRGEDYEQYF. The CDR3 nucleotides read TGTGCCAGCAGCTCCCCTATCCGCGGGGAGGACTACGAGCAGTACTTC.

The V and J genes are TRBV7-9 and TRBJ2-3; 9 bases match TRBD1. Germline trimming cut 3 bases from V and 1 base from J; bases unmatched to any gene: 2. The CDR3 extends over 15 amino acids. From germline, CDR1 is SEHNR and CDR2 FQNEAQ (reference sequence). The CDR3 loop reads CASSLRDRGTDTQYF. CDR3 nucleotides: TGTGCCAGCAGCTTGAGGGACAGGGGCACAGATACGCAGTATTTT.

This clone was seen a single time. This chain uses TRBV6-5 with TRBJ1-1, with D maybe TRBD1 (5 bases). Germline V lookup: CDR1 MNHEY, CDR2 SVGAGI. CDR3 size: 13 residues. Trimming removed 5 bases from V and 5 bases from J, with 12 bases in between. CDR3 nucleotides: TGTGCCAGCAGTGAAGCACGGGGGACTGAAGCTTTCTTT. As protein: CASSEARGTEAFF.

The chain uses TRBV28 and TRBJ1-4, with D perhaps matching TRBD1 (5 bases). V was clipped by 6 bases and J by 5 bases, with 16 bases between them. The CDR3 consists of 15 residues. The germline gives CDR1 MDHEN, CDR2 SYDVKM. DNA for the CDR3: TGTGCCAGCAGCCGCCCAGGGTTCCAGAATGAAAAACTGTTTTTT. Amino acids: CASSRPGFQNEKLFF.

This clone was seen a few times. The V call is TRBV6-6, the J call TRBJ2-7, with 8 bases fitting TRBD1. This CDR3 has 16 residues. V dropped 0 bases and J dropped 2; count of bases not matched to a gene: 6. The V gene's germline CDR1 is MNHNY and CDR2 SVGAGI (reference sequence). CDR3 coding DNA: TGTGCCAGCAGTTACTCGTTAGGACAGGGAGCCTACGAGCAGTACTTC. Protein sequence: CASSYSLGQGAYEQYF.

The V and J genes are TRBV6-5 and TRBJ1-4, with D perhaps TRBD1 (6 bases). The germline V and J ends were trimmed by 5 bases and 7 bases, with 17 bases remaining between them. The CDR3 extends over 15 amino acids. Germline-derived CDR1 and CDR2 are MNHEY and SVGAGI. CDR3 in DNA: TGTGCCAGCAGTCGCGGTTCGGGGGGCTCTGAAAAACTGTTTTTT. Translated, it gives CASSRGSGGSEKLFF.

This clone was recorded once. The CDR3 sequence: CASRYGGTQYF. In DNA form, the CDR3 reads TGTGCCAGCCGCTACGGGGGTACGCAGTATTTT. The chain employs TRBV2 and TRBJ2-3, with D perhaps TRBD2 (6 bases). The CDR3 runs 11 residues. The germline gives CDR1 SNHLY, CDR2 FYNNEI. V lost 8 bases to trimming and J lost 8 bases, with 11 bases between them.

The gene calls are TRBV4-1 and TRBJ2-7; tentative D call: TRBD2 (6 bases). V lost 0 bases and J 2 bases, leaving 11 bases between the germline ends. Germline values: CDR1 MGHRA, CDR2 YSYEKL. The CDR3 sequence is 15 residues long. In nucleotides, the CDR3 is TGCGCCAGCAGCCAAGACTTAGAGCGGGCCTACGAGCAGTACTTC. Translating gives CASSQDLERAYEQYF.

This clone was detected a few times. The V call is TRBV6-1, the J call TRBJ2-1; the match to TRBD1 covers 8 bases. The germline V gene has CDR1 MNHNS and CDR2 SASEGT. The CDR3 covers 14 residues. Trimming took 4 bases from V and 8 from J; bases not matched to a gene: 7. The CDR3 loop reads CASSGRTGLDEQFF. The CDR3 DNA reads TGTGCCAGCAGTGGAAGGACAGGGTTGGATGAGCAGTTCTTC.

This clone was seen only a few times. The chain has TRBV15 and TRBJ2-1; D remains unclear. Germline V gives CDR1 LNHNV, CDR2 YYDKDF (reference sequence). Trimming took 4 bases from V and 0 from J, leaving 19 bases between them. This CDR3 has 18 residues. The CDR3 reads CATSTPVASRSSYNEQFF. The CDR3 region has the DNA TGTGCCACCAGCACCCCTGTTGCCTCTAGGAGCTCCTACAATGAGCAGTTCTTC.

The chain employs TRBV27 and TRBJ2-2; 10 nucleotides agree with TRBD2. Germline CDR1 reads MNHEY; CDR2 reads SMNVEV (reference sequence). The CDR3 has 18 residues. Trimming at V came to 4 bases and at J to 0 bases, leaving 8 bases not matched to a gene. The CDR3 DNA is TGTGCCAGCAGTTCCTGGGGACTAGCGAGGTCGAACACCGGGGAGCTGTTTTTT. Amino acids: CASSSWGLARSNTGELFF.

This clone was seen just once. V usage is TRBV4-2 and J usage is TRBJ2-1, with 12 nucleotides matching TRBD2. Germline-derived CDR1 and CDR2 are LGHNA and YNFKEQ. The junction had 13 bases not matched to a gene; V was cut back by 4 bases and J by 12 bases. This CDR3 is built from 16 residues. The chain's CDR3 is CASSRGASGRADGQFF. In DNA, the CDR3 is TGTGCCAGCAGCCGCGGGGCTAGCGGGAGGGCGGATGGGCAGTTCTTC.

The V gene is TRBV11-2, the J gene TRBJ2-5, with 7 bases matching TRBD1. Germline-derived CDR1 and CDR2 are SGHAT and FQNNGV. The CDR3 runs to 15 residues. The V gene end was trimmed by 4 bases and the J gene end by 7 bases; junction bases not matched to a gene: 12. The CDR3 DNA is TGTGCCAGCAGCTCAAGGCCGACAGGGTTGGGGACCCAGTACTTC. Encoded protein: CASSSRPTGLGTQYF.

The table lists this clone with a count of one. The V call is TRBV5-1, the J call TRBJ2-5, with 8 bases matching TRBD2. The J call may be incorrect, as the DNA end agrees better with TRBJ2-7. The CDR3 covers 17 residues. The germline V gene has CDR1 SGHRS and CDR2 YFSETQ. In DNA form, the CDR3 reads TGCGCCAGCAGCCGGGAGGGCATTCACGGTAGGGGACACGAGCAGTACTTC. Translated: CASSREGIHGRGHEQYF.

This clone was seen only once. The DNA for the CDR3 is TGTGCCAGCAGCCAAGAGTTGGGGTCCCGACAGTATGGCTACACCTTC. This translates into CASSQELGSRQYGYTF. The V call is TRBV4-2, the J call TRBJ1-2; tentative D call: TRBD1 (5 bases). V dropped 0 bases and J dropped 5 bases, with 16 bases sitting between them. The CDR3 loop spans 16 amino acids. CDR1 is LGHNA, CDR2 YNFKEQ, per germline.

This clone was observed a few times. The chain couples TRBV18 to TRBJ2-2, with 8 bases lining up with TRBD2. With 3 bases clipped from V and 7 bases from J, the junction kept 7 bases outside the gene matches. In germline, CDR1 is KGHSH, CDR2 LQKENI. The CDR3 extends over 15 amino acids. The CDR3, as DNA: TGTGCCAGCTCACCGCGGGGGGAACGGAACGGGGAGCTGTTTTTT. This sequence encodes CASSPRGERNGELFF.

This clone was detected only once. The chain is built from TRBV25-1 and TRBJ1-4; D is unresolved. The CDR3 is made up of 14 amino acids. The V and J ends lost 5 bases and 8 bases respectively, with 15 bases between them. CDR1 MGHDK and CDR2 SYGVNS come from the germline V gene. The CDR3 here is CASSLPRAGEKLFF. The DNA of the CDR3 is TGTGCCAGCAGTTTACCCCGGGCGGGCGAAAAACTGTTTTTT.